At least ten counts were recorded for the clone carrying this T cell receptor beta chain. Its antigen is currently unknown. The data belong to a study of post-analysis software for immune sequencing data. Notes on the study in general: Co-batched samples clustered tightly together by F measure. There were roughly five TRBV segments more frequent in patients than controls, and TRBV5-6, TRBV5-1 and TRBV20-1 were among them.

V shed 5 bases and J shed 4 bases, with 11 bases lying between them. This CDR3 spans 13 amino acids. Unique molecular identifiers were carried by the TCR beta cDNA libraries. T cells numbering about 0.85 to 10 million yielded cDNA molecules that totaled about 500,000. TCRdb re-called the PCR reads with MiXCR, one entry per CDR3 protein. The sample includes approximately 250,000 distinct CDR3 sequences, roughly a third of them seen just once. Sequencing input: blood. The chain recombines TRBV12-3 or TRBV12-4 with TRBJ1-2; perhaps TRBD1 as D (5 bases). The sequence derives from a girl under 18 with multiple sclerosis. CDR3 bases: TGTGCCAGCAGTGTAACGGGGCTCTATGGCTACACCTTC. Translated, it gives CASSVTGLYGYTF.